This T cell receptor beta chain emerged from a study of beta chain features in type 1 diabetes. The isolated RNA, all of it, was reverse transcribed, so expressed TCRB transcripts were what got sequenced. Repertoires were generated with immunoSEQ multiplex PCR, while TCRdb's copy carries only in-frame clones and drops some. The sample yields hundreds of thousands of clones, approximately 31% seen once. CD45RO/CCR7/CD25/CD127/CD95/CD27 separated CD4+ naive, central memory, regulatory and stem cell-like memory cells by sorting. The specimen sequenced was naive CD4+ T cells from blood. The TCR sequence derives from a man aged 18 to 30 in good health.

The CDR3 DNA reads TGTGCCTGGAGTGTAAAGTGGGGTAGCAATCAGCCCCAGCATTTT. Protein product: CAWSVKWGSNQPQHF. The chain combines TRBV30 with TRBJ1-5; D is uncertain. This CDR3 contains 15 residues. From germline, CDR1 is GTSNPN and CDR2 SVGIG (reference sequence). The germline V and J ends were trimmed by 0 bases and 0 bases, with 9 bases remaining between them.